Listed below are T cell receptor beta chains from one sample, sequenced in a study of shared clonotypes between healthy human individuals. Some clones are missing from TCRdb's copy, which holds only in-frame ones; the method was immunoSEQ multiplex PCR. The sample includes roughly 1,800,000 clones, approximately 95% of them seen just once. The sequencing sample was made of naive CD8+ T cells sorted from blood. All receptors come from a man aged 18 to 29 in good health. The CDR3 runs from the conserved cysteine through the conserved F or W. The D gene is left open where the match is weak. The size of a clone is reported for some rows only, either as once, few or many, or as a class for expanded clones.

CDR3: CASSLNAGELFF
DNA: TGCGCCAGCAGCTTGAATGCCGGGGAGCTGTTTTTT
size: NA
V: TRBV5-1
J: TRBJ2-2
D: NA

CDR3: CASSEYSTTEAFF
DNA: TGCGCCAGCAGTGAGTATTCTACCACTGAAGCTTTCTTT
size: NA
V: TRBV10-1
J: TRBJ1-1
D: NA

CDR3: CATSRDGSWEQFF
DNA: TGTGCCACCAGCAGAGATGGGAGTTGGGAGCAGTTCTTC
size: NA
V: TRBV15
J: TRBJ2-1
D: NA

CDR3: CASSLVGPSGEQSYEQYF
DNA: TGTGCCAGCAGCTTAGTGGGGCCTAGCGGGGAGCAATCCTACGAGCAGTACTTC
size: NA
V: TRBV7-2
J: TRBJ2-7
D: TRBD2

CDR3: CASSQGTGNTIYF
DNA: TGTGCCAGCTCACAGGGGACCGGAAACACCATATATTTT
size: NA
V: TRBV18
J: TRBJ1-3
D: NA

CDR3: CSVEGQGVTEAFF
DNA: TGCAGCGTTGAGGGACAGGGGGTCACTGAAGCTTTCTTT
size: NA
V: TRBV29-1
J: TRBJ1-1
D: TRBD1

CDR3: CASSFSAHGNTIYF
DNA: TGTGCCAGCAGCTTTTCGGCTCATGGAAACACCATATATTTT
size: NA
V: TRBV7-9
J: TRBJ1-3
D: NA

CDR3: CASSFFSRPGVGEQFF
DNA: TGTGCCAGCAGTTTTTTTTCGAGGCCAGGGGTTGGTGAGCAGTTCTTC
size: NA
V: TRBV27
J: TRBJ2-1
D: NA

CDR3: CASSLNFGLAAYYNEQFF
DNA: TGTGCCAGCAGCTTAAACTTCGGACTAGCGGCGTACTACAATGAGCAGTTCTTC
size: NA
V: TRBV7-8
J: TRBJ2-1
D: TRBD2

CDR3: CASSSSGMNTEAFF
DNA: TGTGCCAGCAGCTCCAGCGGGATGAACACTGAAGCTTTCTTT
size: NA
V: TRBV9
J: TRBJ1-1
D: NA

CDR3: CASSLINTNTGELFF
DNA: TGCGCCAGCAGCTTGATCAATACGAACACCGGGGAGCTGTTTTTT
size: NA
V: TRBV5-1
J: TRBJ2-2
D: NA

CDR3: CASSGRLGYEQYF
DNA: TGTGCCAGCAGCGGGAGATTAGGCTACGAGCAGTACTTC
size: NA
V: TRBV9
J: TRBJ2-7
D: NA

CDR3: CASSPAANTEAFF
DNA: TGTGCCAGCAGCCCGGCCGCCAACACTGAAGCTTTCTTT
size: NA
V: TRBV5-6
J: TRBJ1-1
D: NA

CDR3: CASREGTGVDGYTF
DNA: TGTGCCAGCCGGGAGGGGACAGGGGTCGATGGCTACACCTTC
size: NA
V: TRBV5-6
J: TRBJ1-2
D: TRBD1

CDR3: CASSETGQGYNEQFF
DNA: TGCGCCAGCAGTGAGACGGGACAGGGATACAATGAGCAGTTCTTC
size: NA
V: TRBV10-1
J: TRBJ2-1
D: TRBD1

CDR3: CASSIDSGTRDEQYF
DNA: TGTGCCAGTAGTATAGATTCGGGGACTAGGGACGAGCAGTACTTC
size: NA
V: TRBV19
J: TRBJ2-7
D: TRBD2

CDR3: CASGGGDDEQYF
DNA: TGTGCCAGCGGCGGGGGCGACGACGAGCAGTACTTC
size: NA
V: TRBV5-4
J: TRBJ2-7
D: NA

CDR3: CAISIDRAETQYF
DNA: TGTGCCATCAGTATTGACAGGGCGGAGACCCAGTACTTC
size: NA
V: TRBV10-3
J: TRBJ2-5
D: TRBD1

CDR3: CASGFSFGQREETQYF
DNA: TGTGCTAGTGGTTTTTCTTTTGGACAGAGAGAAGAGACCCAGTACTTC
size: NA
V: TRBV12-5
J: TRBJ2-5
D: NA

CDR3: CATGQGAYEQYF
DNA: TGTGCCACGGGACAGGGTGCGTACGAGCAGTACTTC
size: NA
V: TRBV19
J: TRBJ2-7
D: TRBD1

CDR3: CASSDLGEKLFF
DNA: TGTGCCAGCAGCGATTTGGGTGAAAAACTGTTTTTT
size: NA
V: TRBV5-6
J: TRBJ1-4
D: NA

CDR3: CASSATTGLGEQYF
DNA: TGTGCCAGCAGCGCGACCACGGGCCTCGGCGAGCAGTACTTC
size: NA
V: TRBV7-9
J: TRBJ2-7
D: NA

CDR3: CASHKEGLAEETQYF
DNA: TGCGCCAGCCACAAAGAAGGACTAGCGGAAGAGACCCAGTACTTC
size: NA
V: TRBV10-2
J: TRBJ2-5
D: TRBD2

CDR3: CASGLQGANYGYTF
DNA: TGTGCTAGTGGCCTACAGGGGGCGAACTATGGCTACACCTTC
size: once
V: TRBV12-5
J: TRBJ1-2
D: TRBD1

CDR3: CASSYSYRDVGDTQYF
DNA: TGTGCCAGCAGTTACTCGTACCGGGATGTGGGAGATACGCAGTATTTT
size: NA
V: TRBV6-6
J: TRBJ2-3
D: NA

CDR3: CASSLAGQPYGYTF
DNA: TGTGCCAGCAGTTTAGCGGGACAGCCCTATGGCTACACCTTC
size: NA
V: TRBV28
J: TRBJ1-2
D: TRBD1

CDR3: CASSLVSGGAVNEQFF
DNA: TGTGCCAGCAGCTTGGTAAGCGGGGGGGCTGTGAATGAGCAGTTCTTC
size: NA
V: TRBV5-6
J: TRBJ2-1
D: TRBD2

CDR3: CASSGYLSSSYEQYF
DNA: TGTGCCAGCAGTGGTTACCTTAGTAGCTCCTACGAGCAGTACTTC
size: NA
V: TRBV2
J: TRBJ2-7
D: NA

CDR3: CASSVPGLLMYF
DNA: TGTGCCAGCAGTGTCCCGGGACTCCTAATGTACTTC
size: once
V: TRBV6-6
J: TRBJ2-7
D: NA

CDR3: CASSEYGAGGSQQFF
DNA: TGTGCCAGCAGTGAATACGGAGCGGGAGGTAGCCAGCAGTTCTTC
size: NA
V: TRBV25-1
J: TRBJ2-1
D: TRBD2

CDR3: CASRAFGGNTGELFF
DNA: TGTGCCAGCAGGGCGTTCGGGGGTAACACCGGGGAGCTGTTTTTT
size: NA
V: TRBV6-5
J: TRBJ2-2
D: NA

CDR3: CASSLWGTPRSYNSPLHF
DNA: TGTGCCAGCAGTTTATGGGGGACACCCCGCTCCTATAATTCACCCCTCCACTTT
size: NA
V: TRBV28
J: TRBJ1-6
D: NA

CDR3: CASSIRGGTYNEQFF
DNA: TGTGCCAGTAGTATAAGGGGAGGAACCTACAATGAGCAGTTCTTC
size: NA
V: TRBV19
J: TRBJ2-1
D: NA

CDR3: CASSPGGGNEQYF
DNA: TGTGCCAGCAGTCCCGGGGGAGGCAACGAGCAGTACTTC
size: NA
V: TRBV27
J: TRBJ2-7
D: NA

CDR3: CASSPRDTANYGYTF
DNA: TGTGCCAGCAGCCCAAGGGACACAGCTAACTATGGCTACACCTTC
size: NA
V: TRBV13
J: TRBJ1-2
D: NA

CDR3: CASSESGNSGTEAFF
DNA: TGCGCCAGCAGTGAGTCTGGGAATTCAGGCACTGAAGCTTTCTTT
size: once
V: TRBV10-2
J: TRBJ1-1
D: NA

CDR3: CASTLYGEVRDTQYF
DNA: TGTGCCAGCACTCTATACGGGGAAGTAAGAGATACGCAGTATTTT
size: NA
V: TRBV28
J: TRBJ2-3
D: NA

CDR3: CASSSSGTSGIDEQYF
DNA: TGTGCCAGCTCATCCTCCGGGACTAGCGGGATAGACGAGCAGTACTTC
size: NA
V: TRBV18
J: TRBJ2-7
D: TRBD2

CDR3: CASSPSWGAEETQYF
DNA: TGTGCCAGCAGCCCCTCATGGGGGGCGGAAGAGACCCAGTACTTC
size: NA
V: TRBV5-6
J: TRBJ2-5
D: NA